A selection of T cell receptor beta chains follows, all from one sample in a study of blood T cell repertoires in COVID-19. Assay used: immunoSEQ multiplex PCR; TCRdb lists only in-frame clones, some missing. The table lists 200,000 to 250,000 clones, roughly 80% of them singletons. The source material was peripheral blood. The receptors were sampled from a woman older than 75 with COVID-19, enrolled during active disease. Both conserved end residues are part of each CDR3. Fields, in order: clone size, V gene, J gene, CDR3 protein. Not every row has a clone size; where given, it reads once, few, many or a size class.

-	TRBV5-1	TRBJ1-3	CASSSVLGGSGNTIYF
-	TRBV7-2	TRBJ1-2	CASSLGQPFYGYTF
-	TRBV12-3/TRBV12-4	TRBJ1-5	CASSLQGNQPQHF
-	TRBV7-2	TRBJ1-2	CASSFGTGLYGYTF
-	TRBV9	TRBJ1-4	CASSKQGANEKLFF
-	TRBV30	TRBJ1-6	CAWGRSPLHF
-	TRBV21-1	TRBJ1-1	CASSSLGLFTEAFF
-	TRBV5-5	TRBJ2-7	CASSLNRAGAYEQYF
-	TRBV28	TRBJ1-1	CASSPTGASQNTEAFF
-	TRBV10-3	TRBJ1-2	CAISGVGDYGYTF
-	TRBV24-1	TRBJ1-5	CATSDPGGPQHF
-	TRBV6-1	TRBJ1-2	CASSEGGARVYGYTF
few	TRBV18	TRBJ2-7	CASSPGTVSSYEQYF
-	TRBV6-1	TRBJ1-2	CASSEGLGASPNGYTF
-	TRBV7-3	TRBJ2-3	CASSLAGSTDTQYF
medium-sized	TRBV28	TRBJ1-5	CASSIQGPGPQHF
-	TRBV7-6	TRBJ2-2	CASSLDGTRLAQGSGELFF
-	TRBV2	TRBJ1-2	CASRSGGFPNYGYTF
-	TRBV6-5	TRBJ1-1	CASSPGNTEAFF
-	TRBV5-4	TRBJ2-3	CASSMREYTDTQYF
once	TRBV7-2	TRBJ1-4	CASSRPGRTNEKLFF
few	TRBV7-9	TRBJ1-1	CASSLWVGQGASEAFF